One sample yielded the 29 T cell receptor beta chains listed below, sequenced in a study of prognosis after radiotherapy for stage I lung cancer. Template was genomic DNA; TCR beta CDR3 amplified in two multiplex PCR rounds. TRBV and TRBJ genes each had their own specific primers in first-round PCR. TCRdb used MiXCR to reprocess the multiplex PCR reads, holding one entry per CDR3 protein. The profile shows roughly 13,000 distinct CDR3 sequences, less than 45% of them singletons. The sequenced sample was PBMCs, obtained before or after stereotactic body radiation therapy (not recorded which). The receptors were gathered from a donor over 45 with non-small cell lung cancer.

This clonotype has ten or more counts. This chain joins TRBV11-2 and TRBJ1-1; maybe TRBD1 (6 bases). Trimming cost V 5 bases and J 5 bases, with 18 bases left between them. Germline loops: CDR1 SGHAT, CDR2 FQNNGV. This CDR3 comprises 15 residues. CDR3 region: CASSQTTGWRTEAFF. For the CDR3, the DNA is TGTGCCAGCAGCCAGACCACAGGGTGGAGAACTGAAGCTTTCTTT.

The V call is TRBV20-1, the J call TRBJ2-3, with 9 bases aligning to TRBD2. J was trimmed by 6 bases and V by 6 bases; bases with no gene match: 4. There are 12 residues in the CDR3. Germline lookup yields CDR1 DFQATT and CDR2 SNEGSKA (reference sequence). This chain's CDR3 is CSAKTSGDTQYF. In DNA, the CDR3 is TGCAGTGCGAAAACTAGCGGGGATACGCAGTATTTT.

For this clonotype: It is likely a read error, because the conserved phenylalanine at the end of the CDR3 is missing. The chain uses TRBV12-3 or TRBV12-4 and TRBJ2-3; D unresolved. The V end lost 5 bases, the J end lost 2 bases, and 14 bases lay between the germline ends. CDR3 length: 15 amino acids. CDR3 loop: CASSLGRRYTDTQYS. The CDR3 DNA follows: TGTGCCAGCAGTCTAGGAAGACGTTACACAGATACGCAGTATTCT.

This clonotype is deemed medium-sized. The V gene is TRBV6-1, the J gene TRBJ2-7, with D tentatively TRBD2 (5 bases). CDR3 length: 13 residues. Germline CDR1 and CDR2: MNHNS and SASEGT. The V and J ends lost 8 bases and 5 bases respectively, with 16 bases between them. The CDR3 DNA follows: TGTGCCAGCCCCAACGGGGTACTCCACGAGCAGTACTTC. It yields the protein CASPNGVLHEQYF.

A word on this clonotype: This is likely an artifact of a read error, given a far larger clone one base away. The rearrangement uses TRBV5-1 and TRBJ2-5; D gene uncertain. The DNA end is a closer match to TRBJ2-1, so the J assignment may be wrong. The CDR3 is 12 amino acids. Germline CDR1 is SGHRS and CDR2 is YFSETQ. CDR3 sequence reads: CASRLFYNEQFF. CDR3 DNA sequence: TGCGCCAGCAGATTGTTTTACAATGAGCAGTTCTTC.

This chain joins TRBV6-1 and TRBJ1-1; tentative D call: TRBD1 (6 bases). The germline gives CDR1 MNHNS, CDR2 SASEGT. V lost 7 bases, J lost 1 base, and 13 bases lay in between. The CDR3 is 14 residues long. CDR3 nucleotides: TGTGCCAGCATAGGGTTGGACAGGAACACTGAAGCTTTCTTT. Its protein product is CASIGLDRNTEAFF.

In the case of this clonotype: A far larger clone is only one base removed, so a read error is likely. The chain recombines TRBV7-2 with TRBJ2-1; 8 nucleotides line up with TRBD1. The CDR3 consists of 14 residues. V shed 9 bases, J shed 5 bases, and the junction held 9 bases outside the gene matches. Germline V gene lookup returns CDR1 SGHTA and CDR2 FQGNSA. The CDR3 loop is CARSWGQVNNEQFF. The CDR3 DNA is TGTGCCAGAAGTTGGGGACAGGTAAACAATGAGCAGTTCTTC.

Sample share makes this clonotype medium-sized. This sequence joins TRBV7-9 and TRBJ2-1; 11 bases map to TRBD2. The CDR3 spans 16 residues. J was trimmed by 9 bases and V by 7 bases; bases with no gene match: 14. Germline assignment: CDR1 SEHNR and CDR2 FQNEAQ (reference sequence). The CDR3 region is CASTSGGISLIGEQFF. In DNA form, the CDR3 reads TGTGCCAGCACTAGCGGGGGGATAAGTTTAATTGGTGAGCAGTTCTTC.

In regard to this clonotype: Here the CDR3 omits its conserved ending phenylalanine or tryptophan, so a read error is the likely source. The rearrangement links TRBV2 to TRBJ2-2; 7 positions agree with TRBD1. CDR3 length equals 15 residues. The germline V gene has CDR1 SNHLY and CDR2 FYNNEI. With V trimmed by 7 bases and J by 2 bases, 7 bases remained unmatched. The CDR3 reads CASIRDRVNTGELFL. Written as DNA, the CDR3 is TGTGCCAGCATCAGGGACAGAGTTAACACCGGGGAGCTGTTTCTT.

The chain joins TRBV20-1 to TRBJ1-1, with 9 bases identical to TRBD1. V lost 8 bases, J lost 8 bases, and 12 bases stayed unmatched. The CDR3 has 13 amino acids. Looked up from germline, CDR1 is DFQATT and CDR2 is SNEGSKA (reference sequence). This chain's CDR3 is CSLTGTGPQEAFF. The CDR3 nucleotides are TGCAGTCTGACCGGGACAGGGCCCCAAGAAGCTTTCTTT.

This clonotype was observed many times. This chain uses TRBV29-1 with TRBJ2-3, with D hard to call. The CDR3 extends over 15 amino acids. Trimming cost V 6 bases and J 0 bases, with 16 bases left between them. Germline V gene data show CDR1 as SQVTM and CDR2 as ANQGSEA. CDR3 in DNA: TGCAGCGTCGGAAACAGCCACTTTAGCACAGATACGCAGTATTTT. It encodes CSVGNSHFSTDTQYF.

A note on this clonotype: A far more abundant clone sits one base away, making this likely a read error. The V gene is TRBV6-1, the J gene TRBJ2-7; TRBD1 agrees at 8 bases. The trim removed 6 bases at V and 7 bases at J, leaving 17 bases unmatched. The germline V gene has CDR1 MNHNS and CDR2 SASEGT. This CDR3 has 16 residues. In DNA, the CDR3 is TGTGCCAGCAGAAACGGCAGGGGGCACGACTACAATGAGCAGTACTTC. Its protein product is CASRNGRGHDYNEQYF.

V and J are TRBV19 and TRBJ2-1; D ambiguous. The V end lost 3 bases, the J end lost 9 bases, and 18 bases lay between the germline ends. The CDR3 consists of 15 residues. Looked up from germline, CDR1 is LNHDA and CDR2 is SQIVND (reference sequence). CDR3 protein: CASSMPGLGTREQFF. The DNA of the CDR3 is TGTGCCAGTAGTATGCCGGGCTTAGGTACTCGTGAGCAGTTCTTC. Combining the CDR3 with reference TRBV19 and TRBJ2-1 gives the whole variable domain DGGITQSPKYLFRKEGQNVTLSCEQNLNHDAMYWYRQDPGQGLRLIYYSQIVNDFQKGDIAEGYSVSREKKESFPLTVTSAQKNPTAFYLCASSMPGLGTREQFFGPGTRLTVL.

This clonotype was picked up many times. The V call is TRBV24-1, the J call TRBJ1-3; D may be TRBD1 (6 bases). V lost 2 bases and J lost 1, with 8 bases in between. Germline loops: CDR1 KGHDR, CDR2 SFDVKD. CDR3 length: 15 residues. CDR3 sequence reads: CATSDSQGSGNTIYF. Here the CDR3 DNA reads TGTGCCACCAGTGATTCACAGGGTTCTGGAAACACCATATATTTT.

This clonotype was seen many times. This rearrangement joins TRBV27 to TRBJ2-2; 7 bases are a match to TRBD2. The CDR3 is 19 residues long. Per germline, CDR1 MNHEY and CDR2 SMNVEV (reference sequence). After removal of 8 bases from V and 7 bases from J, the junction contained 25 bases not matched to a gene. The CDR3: CASHSKRNNRGGEGGELFF. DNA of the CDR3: TGTGCCAGCCATTCAAAGCGAAATAATCGGGGAGGGGAAGGCGGGGAGCTGTTTTTT.

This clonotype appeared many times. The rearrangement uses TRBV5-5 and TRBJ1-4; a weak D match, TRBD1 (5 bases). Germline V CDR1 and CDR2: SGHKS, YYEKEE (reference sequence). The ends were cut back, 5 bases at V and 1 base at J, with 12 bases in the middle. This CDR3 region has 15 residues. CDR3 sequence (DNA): TGTGCCAGCAGACCTAGGGGTGGAACTAATGAAAAACTGTTTTTT. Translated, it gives CASRPRGGTNEKLFF.

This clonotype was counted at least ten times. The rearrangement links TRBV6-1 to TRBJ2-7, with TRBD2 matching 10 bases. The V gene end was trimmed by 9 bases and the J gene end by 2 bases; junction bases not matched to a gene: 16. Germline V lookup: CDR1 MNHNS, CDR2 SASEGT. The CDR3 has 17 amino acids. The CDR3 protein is CASSGNVLAGDPYEQYF. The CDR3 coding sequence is TGTGCCAGTTCCGGGAATGTGCTAGCGGGGGATCCCTACGAGCAGTACTTC.

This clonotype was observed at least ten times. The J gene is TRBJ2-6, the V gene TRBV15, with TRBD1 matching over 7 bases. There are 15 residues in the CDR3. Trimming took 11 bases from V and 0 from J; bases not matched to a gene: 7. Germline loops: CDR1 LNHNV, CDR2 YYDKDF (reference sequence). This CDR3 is CASRDRNSGANVLTF. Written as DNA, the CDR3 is TGTGCCTCCCGGGACAGAAACTCTGGGGCCAACGTCCTGACTTTC.

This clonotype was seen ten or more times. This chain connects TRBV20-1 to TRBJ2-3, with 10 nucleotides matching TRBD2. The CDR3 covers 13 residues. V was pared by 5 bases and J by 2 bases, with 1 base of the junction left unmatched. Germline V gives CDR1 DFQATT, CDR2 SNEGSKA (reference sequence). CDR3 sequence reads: CSAGTSDTDTQYF. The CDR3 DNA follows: TGCAGTGCTGGGACTAGCGACACAGATACGCAGTATTTT.

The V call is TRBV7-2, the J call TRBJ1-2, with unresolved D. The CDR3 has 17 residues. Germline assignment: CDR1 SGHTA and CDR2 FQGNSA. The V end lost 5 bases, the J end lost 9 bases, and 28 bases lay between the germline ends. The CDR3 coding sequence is TGTGCCAGCAGCCCTATTCAGTGGGGTATGGGAAGATATCGCTACACCTTC. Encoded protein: CASSPIQWGMGRYRYTF.

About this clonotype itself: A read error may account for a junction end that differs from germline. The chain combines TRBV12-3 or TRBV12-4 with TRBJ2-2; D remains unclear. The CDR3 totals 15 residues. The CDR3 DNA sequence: TGTGCCAGCTCTGACGGCTGGACCCTCACCGGGCAGCTGTTTTTT. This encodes CASSDGWTLTGQLFF.

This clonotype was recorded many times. The CDR3 loop is CASRAGRETQYF. The CDR3 coding sequence is TGTGCCAGTAGGGCAGGGAGAGAGACCCAGTACTTC. V is TRBV19 and J is TRBJ2-5; either TRBD1 or TRBD2 may fit D (5 bases each). Trimming removed 6 bases from V and 4 bases from J, with 9 bases in between. The germline gives CDR1 LNHDA, CDR2 SQIVND (reference sequence). This CDR3 has 12 amino acids.

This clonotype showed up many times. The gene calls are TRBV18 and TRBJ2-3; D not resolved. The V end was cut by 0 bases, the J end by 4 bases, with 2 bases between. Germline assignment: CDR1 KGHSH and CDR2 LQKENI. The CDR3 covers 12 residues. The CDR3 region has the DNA TGTGCCAGCTCACCACCCGCAGATACGCAGTATTTT. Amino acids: CASSPPADTQYF.

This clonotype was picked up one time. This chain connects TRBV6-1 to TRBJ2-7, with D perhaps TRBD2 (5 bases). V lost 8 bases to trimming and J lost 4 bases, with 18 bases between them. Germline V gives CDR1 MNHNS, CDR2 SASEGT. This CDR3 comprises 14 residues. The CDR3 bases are TGTGCCAGCTCCCTGCTGGCCCTAGCATACGAGCAGTACTTC. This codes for CASSLLALAYEQYF.

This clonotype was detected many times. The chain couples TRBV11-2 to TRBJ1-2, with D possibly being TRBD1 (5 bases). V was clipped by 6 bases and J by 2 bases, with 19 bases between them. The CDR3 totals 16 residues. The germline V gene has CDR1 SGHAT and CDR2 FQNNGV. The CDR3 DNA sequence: TGTGCCAGCAGTATTACCCCAACTCAGGGCAACTATGGCTACACCTTC. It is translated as CASSITPTQGNYGYTF.

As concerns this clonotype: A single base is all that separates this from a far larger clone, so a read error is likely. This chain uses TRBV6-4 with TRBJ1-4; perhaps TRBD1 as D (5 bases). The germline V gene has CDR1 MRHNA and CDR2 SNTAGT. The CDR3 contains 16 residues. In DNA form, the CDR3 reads TGTGTCAGCAGTGAAGCGGGGGGATGGTCGGGTGAAAAACTGTTTTTT. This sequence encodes CVSSEAGGWSGEKLFF.

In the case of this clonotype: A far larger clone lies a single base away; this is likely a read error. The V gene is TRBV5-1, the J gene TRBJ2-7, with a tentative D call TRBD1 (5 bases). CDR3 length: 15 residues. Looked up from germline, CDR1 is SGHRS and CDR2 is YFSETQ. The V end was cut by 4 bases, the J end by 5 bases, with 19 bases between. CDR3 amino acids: CASSTRVGNNNEQYF. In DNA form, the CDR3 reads TGCGCCAGCAGCACCAGGGTGGGTAATAACAACGAGCAGTACTTC.

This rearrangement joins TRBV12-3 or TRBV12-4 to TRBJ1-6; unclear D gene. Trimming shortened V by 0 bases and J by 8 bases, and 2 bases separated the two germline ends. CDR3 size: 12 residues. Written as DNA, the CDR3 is TGTGCCAGCAGTTTAGCGTATTCACCCCTCCACTTT. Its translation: CASSLAYSPLHF.

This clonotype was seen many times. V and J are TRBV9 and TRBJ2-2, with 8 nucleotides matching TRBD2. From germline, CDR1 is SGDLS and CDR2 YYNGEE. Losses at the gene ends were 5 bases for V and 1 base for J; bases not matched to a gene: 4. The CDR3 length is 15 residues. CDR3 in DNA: TGTGCCAGCAGTATAGCGGGACAGAACACCGGGGAGCTGTTTTTT. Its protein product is CASSIAGQNTGELFF.